This T cell receptor beta chain derives from a study of CD8+CD57+ T cells in acquired aplastic anemia. Study summary: The study obtained 8.5 million to 12 million reads on average for CD4+ cells from healthy donors.

The germline V gene encodes CDR1 SGHRS and CDR2 YFSETQ. With V trimmed by 0 bases and J by 3 bases, 3 bases remained unmatched. This CDR3 is built from 16 residues. Profiling of TCR beta VDJ combinations and CDR3 sequences used genomic DNA as template. TCRdb processed the reads anew with MiXCR; each CDR3 protein has one entry. The table shows about 170,000 distinct CDR3 sequences, with roughly 47% occurring only once. This TCR was sampled from a human donor in good health. Sequencing used sorted CD4+, CD8+, or CD8+CD57+ T cells (not recorded which) from PBMCs. The chain uses TRBV5-1 and TRBJ2-2; TRBD2 matches at 9 bases. CDR3 amino acids: CASSLGTSAYTGELFF. CDR3 DNA: TGCGCCAGCAGCTTGGGGACTAGCGCCTACACCGGGGAGCTGTTTTTT.